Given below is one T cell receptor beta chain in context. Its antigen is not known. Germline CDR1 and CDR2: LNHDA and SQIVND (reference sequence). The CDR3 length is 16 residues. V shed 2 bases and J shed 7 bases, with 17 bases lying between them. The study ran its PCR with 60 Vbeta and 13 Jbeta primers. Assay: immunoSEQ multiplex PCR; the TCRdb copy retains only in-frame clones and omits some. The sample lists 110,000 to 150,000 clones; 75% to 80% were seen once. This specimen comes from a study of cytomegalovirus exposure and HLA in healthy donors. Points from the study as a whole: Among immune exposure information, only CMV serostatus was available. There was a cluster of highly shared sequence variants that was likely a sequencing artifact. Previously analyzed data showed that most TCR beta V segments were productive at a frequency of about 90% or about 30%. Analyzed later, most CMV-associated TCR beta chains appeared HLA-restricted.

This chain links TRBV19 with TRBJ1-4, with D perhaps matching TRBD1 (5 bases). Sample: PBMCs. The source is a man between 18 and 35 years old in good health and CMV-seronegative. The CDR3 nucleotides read TGTGCCAGTAGTATAAACGGGGGACCCTCAGGTGAAAAACTGTTTTTT. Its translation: CASSINGGPSGEKLFF.